The clone carrying this TCR beta chain was counted between two and nine times. Use of 60 Vbeta and 13 Jbeta primers characterized the PCR. Sequenced by immunoSEQ multiplex PCR; TCRdb stores in-frame clones only, minus some. The table has 140,000 to 150,000 clones, approximately 80% seen once; the top ten hold 1.5% to 2%. The sample originates from a study of cytomegalovirus exposure and HLA in healthy donors. Germline CDR1 MNHEY, CDR2 SMNVEV (reference sequence). V was trimmed by 4 bases and J by 1 base, leaving 16 bases between them. The CDR3 is 16 amino acids. This TCR came from a woman aged 40 to 55 in good health and CMV-seronegative. The gene calls are TRBV27 and TRBJ1-1; D ambiguous. The sample consisted of PBMCs. The CDR3 spells CASSSPQAWPNTEAFF. In nucleotides, the CDR3 is TGTGCCAGCAGTTCCCCCCAGGCCTGGCCGAACACTGAAGCTTTCTTT.